This T cell receptor beta chain originates from a study of early stage breast cancer tumors (dated by TCRdb to about 2017). With respect to the entire study: Of the approximately 16 invasive breast tumors, approximately 11 were found to be estrogen receptor-positive, progesterone receptor-positive and HER2-negative. On average, each sample had about 9.9-fold read coverage. About 70% of the 12 ER+/PR+/HER2- tumors were invasive ductal carcinomas, while the other four were invasive lobular carcinomas. The samples as a whole yielded a few million detected templates, corresponding to about a million unique clonotypes. Findings and caveats that apply to the study as a whole: Tumors showed around 2.5-fold higher T cell density and higher clonality than adjacent normal breast tissue. Analysis by tumor subtype was prevented by the small cohort size. Enriched TCRB sequences shared across patients were found to be mostly commonly generated sequences that were unlikely to play an important role in the tumor microenvironment. Chain pairing and functional markers such as CD4, CD8 and FOXP3 were not captured by bulk genomic DNA sequencing of unsorted cells. Repertoires from blood and normal breast were more alike than repertoires from blood and tumor, and in about 90% of the 16 patients, comparing each tissue with blood separated tumor from normal.

Each sample was amplified in two independent genomic DNA replicates, using approximately 0.5 ug for blood and roughly 1.5 ug for tumor or normal breast. Following the manufacturer's instructions, the ImmunoSeq Intro kit was used to carry out TCRB sequencing on genomic DNA. For absolute quantification, the roughly 30-cycle multiplex PCR included proprietary primers along with spike-in control sequences. Single-end 150-bp reads were used to sequence an 87-bp fragment spanning the CDR3 plus the flanking V and J genes. Each lane of an Illumina MiSeq using version 3.0 chemistry carried seven multiplexed samples, with two replicates per sample. Per the original workflow: The vendor's proprietary pipeline handled the raw data processing, merging both replicates into a single result for each sample. Clonotypes were defined as productive rearrangements sharing the V-gene family, CDR3 amino acid sequence and J-gene segment. To compute clonality, the normalized Shannon entropy (Pielou evenness) of TCRB abundances was subtracted from 1. T cell density was estimated as total templates divided by the number of input cells, with the number of input cells inferred from the DNA input amount. Total repertoire diversity and clonality were estimated with Recon using default parameters. A clonotype was considered tumor-enriched if its abundance in tumor exceeded 0.1% and was at least 32-fold higher than its abundance in normal breast. In its TCRdb copy, this immuneACCESS table keeps in-frame sequences only and misses some clones. Where compared with another copy, unresolved V genes explain less than half of these, and the others have no known cause. V, J and clone size were drawn from that table, and D and trimming were deduced from the DNA. The sample records about 53,000 clones, just over 90% of which are singletons. The top ten constitute about 5% of the sample.

This clone was picked up a small number of times. Which antigen it targets is not known. Qualities for individual bases were not recorded, and no much larger clone is one base off. The study profiled bulk TCR beta-chain repertoires in matched peripheral blood, tumor and adjacent normal breast tissue taken from some 15 patients with early-stage breast cancer. Before surgery, roughly 4.5-11 mL of whole blood was collected in EDTA tubes and processed within 2 hours. Ficoll-Paque centrifugation in SepMate-50 tubes was used to isolate peripheral blood mononuclear cells. PBMCs were cryopreserved in roughly 90% FBS with approximately 10% DMSO in aliquots of about 1.9 to 4.5 million cells and stored in liquid nitrogen. The Qiagen AllPrep DNA/RNA Mini kit was used to extract genomic DNA. Its CDR3 holds 13 amino acids, cysteine through phenylalanine. This entry keeps only the CDR3 DNA: 39 bases, framed from base 1. Looking up the germline V gene yields CDR1 MGHDK and CDR2 SYGVNS. V was cut back by 6 bases and J by 4 bases, leaving a gap of 9 bases between them.

This TCR derives from a person aged 70 to 80 with breast cancer. The sequence is built from TRBV25-1 and TRBJ1-4; the D gene remains uncertain. The sample consisted of blood. The bases are TGTGCCAGCAGGTACGGGAGTAATGAAAAACTGTTTTTT. Its product reads: CASRYGSNEKLFF.